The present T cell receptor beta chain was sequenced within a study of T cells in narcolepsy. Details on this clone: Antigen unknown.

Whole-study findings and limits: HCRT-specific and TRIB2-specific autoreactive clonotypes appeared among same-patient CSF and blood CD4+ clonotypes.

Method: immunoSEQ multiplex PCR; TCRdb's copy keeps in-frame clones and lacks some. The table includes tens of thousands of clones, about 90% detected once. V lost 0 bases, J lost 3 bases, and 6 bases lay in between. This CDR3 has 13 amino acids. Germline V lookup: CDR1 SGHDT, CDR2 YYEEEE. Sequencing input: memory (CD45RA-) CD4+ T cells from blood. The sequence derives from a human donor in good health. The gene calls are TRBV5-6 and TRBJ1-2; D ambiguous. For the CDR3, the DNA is TGTGCCAGCAGCTTGGTTCAGGACTATGGCTACACCTTC. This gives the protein CASSLVQDYGYTF.